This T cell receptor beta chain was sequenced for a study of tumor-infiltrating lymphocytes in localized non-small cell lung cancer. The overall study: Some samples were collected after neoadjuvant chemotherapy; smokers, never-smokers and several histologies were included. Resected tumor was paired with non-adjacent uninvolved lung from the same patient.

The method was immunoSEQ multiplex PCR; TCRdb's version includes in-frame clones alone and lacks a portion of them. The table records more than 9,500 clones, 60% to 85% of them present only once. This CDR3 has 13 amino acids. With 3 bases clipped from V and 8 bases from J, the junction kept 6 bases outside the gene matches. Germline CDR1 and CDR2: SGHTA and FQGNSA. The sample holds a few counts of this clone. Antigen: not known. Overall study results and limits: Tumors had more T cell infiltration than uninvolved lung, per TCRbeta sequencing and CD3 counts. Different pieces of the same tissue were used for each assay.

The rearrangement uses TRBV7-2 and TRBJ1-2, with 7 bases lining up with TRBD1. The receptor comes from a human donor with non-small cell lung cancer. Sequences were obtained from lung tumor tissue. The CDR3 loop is CASSFDRAQGYTF. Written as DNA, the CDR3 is TGTGCCAGCAGCTTCGACAGGGCCCAAGGCTACACCTTC.